This T cell receptor (beta chain) derives from a study of CD8 T cells in Susac syndrome. Study-level information: There were over five sequenced Susac syndrome patients with active disease and fewer than 10 in remission.

When the RNA was reverse transcribed, random hexamers were used with an input of roughly 0.45 to 1 ug. TCRdb ran MiXCR on the immunoSEQ multiplex PCR reads and lists one entry per CDR3 protein. Among more than 200,000 distinct CDR3 sequences, approximately 94% were seen once, and the ten largest hold 0.15% to 0.2%. The TCR was taken from a human donor with Susac syndrome. The sequenced material came from CD4+ T cells from PBMCs.

CDR3 sequence (DNA): TGTGCCAGCTCAGCGGACAGGAACACTGAAGCTTTCTTT. It encodes CASSADRNTEAFF. The rearrangement links TRBV18 to TRBJ1-1; D perhaps matches TRBD1 (6 bases). The CDR3 runs 13 residues. V was shortened by 5 bases and J by 1 base, with 8 bases between the two germline ends. Looked up from germline, CDR1 is KGHSH and CDR2 is LQKENI.